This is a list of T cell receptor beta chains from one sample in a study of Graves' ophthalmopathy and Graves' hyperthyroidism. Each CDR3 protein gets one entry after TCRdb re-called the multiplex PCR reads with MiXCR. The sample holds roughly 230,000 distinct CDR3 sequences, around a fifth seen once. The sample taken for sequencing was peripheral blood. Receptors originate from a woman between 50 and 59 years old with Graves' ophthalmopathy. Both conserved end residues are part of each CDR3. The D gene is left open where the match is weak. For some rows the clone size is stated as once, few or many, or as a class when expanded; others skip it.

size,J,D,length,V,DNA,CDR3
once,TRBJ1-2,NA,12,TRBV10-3,TGTGCCATCAGTGAGGACCGCTATGGCTACACCTTC,CAISEDRYGYTF
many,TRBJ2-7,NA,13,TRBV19,TGTGCCAGTAGTATTGGGACTTCGTACGAGCAGTACTTC,CASSIGTSYEQYF
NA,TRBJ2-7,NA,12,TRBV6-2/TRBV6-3,TGTGCCAGCAGTTACTCTCTCTACGAGCAGTACTTC,CASSYSLYEQYF
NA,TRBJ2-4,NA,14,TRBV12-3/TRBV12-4,TGTGCCAGCAGTTTAGCGGGAGTTGGGAACATTCAGTACTTC,CASSLAGVGNIQYF
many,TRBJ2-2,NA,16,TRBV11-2,TGTGCCAGCAGCCCAAGAGGACAGACCCACACCGGGGAGCTGTTTTTT,CASSPRGQTHTGELFF
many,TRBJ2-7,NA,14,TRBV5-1,TGCGCCAGCAGCTTGGACACCTACTCCTACGAGCAGTACTTC,CASSLDTYSYEQYF
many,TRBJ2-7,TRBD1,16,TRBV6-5,TGTGCCAGCAGTTACTTATCCGGGACAGGGAGGCACGAGCAGTACTTC,CASSYLSGTGRHEQYF
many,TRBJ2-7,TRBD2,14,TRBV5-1,TGTGCCAGCAGCTTGACTAGCGGAAACTACGAGCAGTACTTC,CASSLTSGNYEQYF
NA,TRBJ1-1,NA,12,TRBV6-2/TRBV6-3,TGTGCCAGCAGAGAGGTTCTCAGTGAAGCTTTCTTT,CASREVLSEAFF
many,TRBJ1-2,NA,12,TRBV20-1,TGCAGTGCCCACCACCCTAACTATGGCTACACCTTC,CSAHHPNYGYTF
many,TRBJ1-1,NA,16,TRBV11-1,TGTGCCAGCAGGCCCAGCACCGGGACACACTACACTGAAGCTTTCTTT,CASRPSTGTHYTEAFF
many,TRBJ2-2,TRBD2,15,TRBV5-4,TGTGCCAGCAGCCTGACCGGGACTAGCGGCGGGGAGCTGTTTTTT,CASSLTGTSGGELFF
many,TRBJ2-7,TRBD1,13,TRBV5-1,TGCGCCAGCAAACAGGGGGATCTAGGGGAGCAGTACTTC,CASKQGDLGEQYF
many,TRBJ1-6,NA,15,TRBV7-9,TGTGCCAGCAGCTTACTCGGGGGCCCTCCTCGGAACCTCCACTTT,CASSLLGGPPRNLHF